This record covers a single T cell receptor (beta chain). The antigen is not known. The CDR3 spans 12 residues. CDR1 is DFQATT, CDR2 SNEGSKA, per germline (reference sequence). V lost 8 bases to trimming and J lost 5 bases; unmatched junction nucleotides: 8. The second PCR ran roughly 7 to 12 cycles with a sample-barcoded 5' primer and J-beta primers. Every individual sample yielded 2.5 million or more paired-end reads (each containing CDR3). TCRdb passed the 5' RACE reads through MiXCR, listing each CDR3 protein once. Of about 1,500,000 distinct CDR3 sequences in the sample, around two fifths were seen once. This sample was included in a study of blood T cells in healthy people across ages. Study-level findings and limits: Possibly, changes in expanded clonotypes were confounded because donor CMV status was unknown. Both naive CD4+ cell counts and diversity were greater in long-lived donors than in aged donors.

The chain carries TRBV20-1 and TRBJ2-5; the match to TRBD1 covers 7 bases. The material sequenced was blood. This receptor was identified in a young woman in good health. The CDR3 loop is CSSRQGRETQYF. CDR3 bases: TGCAGTTCGCGACAGGGTCGGGAGACCCAGTACTTC.